This paragraph reports one T cell receptor beta chain. The data were obtained in a study of T cell changes during pregnancy in multiple sclerosis. Assay: immunoSEQ multiplex PCR; the TCRdb copy retains only in-frame clones and omits some. The repertoire holds approximately 80,000 clones, with 93% as singletons. The receptor was isolated from a female donor in good health, enrolled as a control in a pregnancy study. Sequencing used peripheral blood, obtained in the second trimester of pregnancy.

The CDR3 protein is CASSPPWTGRYEQYF. CDR3 nucleotide sequence: TGTGCCAGCTCACCACCGTGGACAGGCCGATACGAGCAGTACTTC. V gene TRBV18 combines with J gene TRBJ2-7; 7 nucleotides agree with TRBD1. The germline V gene encodes CDR1 KGHSH and CDR2 LQKENI. J lost 4 bases, V lost 0 bases, and 6 bases had no gene match. The CDR3 contains 15 residues.